This T cell receptor beta chain was found in a study of blood T cell repertoires in COVID-19. TCRdb's copy holds only in-frame clones and misses some; the assay was immunoSEQ multiplex PCR. The sample records 200,000 to 250,000 clones, approximately 86% being singletons. Recovery meant two consecutive negative NP/OP PCR tests, professional clearance, or resolved symptoms. The CDR3 totals 13 residues. Germline V gene lookup returns CDR1 LGHNA and CDR2 YNFKEQ. V lost 4 bases and J 7 bases, leaving 13 bases between the germline ends. What was sequenced was PBMCs or T cells enriched from blood (not recorded which). The V call is TRBV4-2, the J call TRBJ1-1; the D gene is possibly TRBD1 (6 bases). The clonotype was recovered from a woman aged 45-65 years who had recovered from COVID-19. The CDR3 spells CASSPQGGSEAFF. Written as DNA, the CDR3 is TGTGCCAGCAGCCCACAAGGGGGAAGTGAAGCTTTCTTT.